These 3 T cell receptor beta chains were sequenced from one sample in a study of radiation and T cells in renal cell carcinoma. Indicated time point: blood 2 weeks post-SBRT. Treatment in this sample: 15 Gy SBRT to primary tumor, nephrectomy 4 weeks later. Measured with immunoSEQ multiplex PCR; TCRdb has only the in-frame clones, and not every one. The sample has roughly 130,000 clones, 88% seen once; the top ten hold nearly 6%. Here the sequenced sample was blood, taken from a patient whose treatment included radiotherapy and nephrectomy. The receptors derive from a woman aged 70-85 years with renal cell carcinoma.

The rearrangement joins TRBV6-5 to TRBJ1-2; D not certain. The length of the CDR3 is 15 residues. The ends were cut back, 0 bases at V and 0 bases at J, with 8 bases in the middle. Germline-derived CDR1 and CDR2 are MNHEY and SVGAGI. The CDR3 DNA reads as TGTGCCAGCAGTTACTCGGCGGAGCCTAACTATGGCTACACCTTC. As protein: CASSYSAEPNYGYTF.

The chain carries TRBV7-8 and TRBJ1-3; D is undetermined. The V and J ends lost 4 bases and 3 bases respectively, with 7 bases between them. CDR1 SGHVS and CDR2 FQNEAQ come from the germline V gene. The CDR3 sequence is 13 residues long. The CDR3 sequence: CASSYRLGNTIYF. CDR3 nucleotides: TGTGCCAGCAGCTACCGCCTTGGAAACACCATATATTTT.

Of note for this clone: A read error may account for a junction end that differs from germline. This chain uses TRBV7-7 with TRBJ2-5; 8 nucleotides match TRBD1. This CDR3 is 14 amino acids long. Germline V gene data show CDR1 as SSHAT and CDR2 as FNYEAQ (reference sequence). The CDR3 loop is CASSPGQGSETQYF. CDR3 in DNA: TGTGCTAGCAGCCCTGGACAGGGATCAGAGACCCAGTACTTC.